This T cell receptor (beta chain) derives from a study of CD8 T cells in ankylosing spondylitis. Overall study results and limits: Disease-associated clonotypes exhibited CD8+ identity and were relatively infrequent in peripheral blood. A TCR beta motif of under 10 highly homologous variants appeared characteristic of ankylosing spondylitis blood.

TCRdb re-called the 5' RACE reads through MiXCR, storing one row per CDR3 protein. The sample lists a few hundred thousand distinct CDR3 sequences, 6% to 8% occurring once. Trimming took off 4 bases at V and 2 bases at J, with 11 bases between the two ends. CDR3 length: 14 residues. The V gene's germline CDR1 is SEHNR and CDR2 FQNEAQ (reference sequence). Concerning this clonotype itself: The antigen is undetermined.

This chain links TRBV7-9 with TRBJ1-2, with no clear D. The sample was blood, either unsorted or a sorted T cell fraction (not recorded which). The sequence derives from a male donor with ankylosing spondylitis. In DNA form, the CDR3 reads TGTGCCAGCAGCTCCGTAGGGAGGAACTATGGCTACACCTTC. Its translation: CASSSVGRNYGYTF.